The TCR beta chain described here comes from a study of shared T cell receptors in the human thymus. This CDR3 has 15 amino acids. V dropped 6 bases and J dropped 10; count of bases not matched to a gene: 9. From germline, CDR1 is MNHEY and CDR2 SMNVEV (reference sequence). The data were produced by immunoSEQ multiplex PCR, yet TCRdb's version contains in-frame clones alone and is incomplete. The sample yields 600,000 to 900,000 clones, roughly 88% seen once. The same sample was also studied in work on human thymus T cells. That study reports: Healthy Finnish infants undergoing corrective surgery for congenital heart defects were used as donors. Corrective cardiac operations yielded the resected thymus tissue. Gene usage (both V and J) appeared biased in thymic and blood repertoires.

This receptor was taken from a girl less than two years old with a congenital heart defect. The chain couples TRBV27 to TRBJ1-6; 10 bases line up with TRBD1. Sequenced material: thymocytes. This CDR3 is CASSRNRDRGSPLHF. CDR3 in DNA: TGTGCCAGCAGCAGGAACCGGGACAGGGGATCACCCCTCCACTTT.